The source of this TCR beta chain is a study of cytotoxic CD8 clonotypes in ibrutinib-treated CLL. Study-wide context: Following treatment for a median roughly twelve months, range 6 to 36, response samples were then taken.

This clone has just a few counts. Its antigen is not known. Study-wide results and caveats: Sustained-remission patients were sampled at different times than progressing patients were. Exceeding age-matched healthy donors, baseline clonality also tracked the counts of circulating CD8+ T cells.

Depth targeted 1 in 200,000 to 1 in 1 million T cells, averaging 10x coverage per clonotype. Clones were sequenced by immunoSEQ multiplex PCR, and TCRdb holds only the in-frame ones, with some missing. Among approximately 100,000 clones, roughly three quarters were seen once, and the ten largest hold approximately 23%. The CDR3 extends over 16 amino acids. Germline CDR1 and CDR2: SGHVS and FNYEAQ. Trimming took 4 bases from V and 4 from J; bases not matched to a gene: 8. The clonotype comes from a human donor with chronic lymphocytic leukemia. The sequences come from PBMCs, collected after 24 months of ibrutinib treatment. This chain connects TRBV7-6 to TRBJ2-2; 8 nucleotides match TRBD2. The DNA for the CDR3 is TGTGCCAGCAGCTGGACGAGCGGGAGCCCCACCGGGGAGCTGTTTTTT. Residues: CASSWTSGSPTGELFF.